This entry describes one TCR beta chain. Looked up from germline, CDR1 is SGHDT and CDR2 is YYEEEE. With 4 bases clipped from V and 4 bases from J, the junction kept 11 bases outside the gene matches. The CDR3 sequence is 15 residues long. These data belong to a study of blood T cell repertoires in COVID-19. Study background: Some COVID-19 samples were acute and others convalescent; all came from the United States, Italy and Spain. Sources were T cells, B-cell-depleted T cells, or PBMCs; the material itself was cDNA or gDNA.

Source study methods: Using reference gene primer amplification, nucleated cell counts were estimated. Using immunoSEQ multiplex PCR, the repertoire was profiled, and TCRdb retains in-frame clones only, with some absent. That table furnishes V, J and clone size, whereas the DNA furnished D and trimming. The sample consists of approximately 15,000 clones, more than 80% of them appearing once. The clonotype comes from a human donor in a cohort sampled during active COVID-19. The sequenced material came from peripheral blood. The V call is TRBV5-6, the J call TRBJ2-7; 7 bases map to TRBD1. CDR3 sequence: CASSLGYRGDYEQYF. CDR3 nucleotide sequence: TGTGCCAGCAGCCTTGGGTACAGGGGAGATTACGAGCAGTACTTC.